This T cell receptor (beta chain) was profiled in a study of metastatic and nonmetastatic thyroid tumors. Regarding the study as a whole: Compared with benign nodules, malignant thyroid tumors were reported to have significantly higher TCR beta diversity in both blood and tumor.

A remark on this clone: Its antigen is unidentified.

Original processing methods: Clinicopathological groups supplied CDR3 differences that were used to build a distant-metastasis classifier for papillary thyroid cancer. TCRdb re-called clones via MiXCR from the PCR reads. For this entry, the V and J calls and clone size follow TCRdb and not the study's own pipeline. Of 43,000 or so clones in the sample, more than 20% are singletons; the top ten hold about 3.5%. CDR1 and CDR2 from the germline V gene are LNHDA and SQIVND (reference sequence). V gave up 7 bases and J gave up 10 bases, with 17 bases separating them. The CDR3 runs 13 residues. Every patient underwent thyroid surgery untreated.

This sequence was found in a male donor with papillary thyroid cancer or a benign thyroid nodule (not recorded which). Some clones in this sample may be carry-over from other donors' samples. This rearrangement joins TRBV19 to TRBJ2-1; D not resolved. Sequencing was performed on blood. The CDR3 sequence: CASTASIQGEQFF. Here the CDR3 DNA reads TGTGCCAGTACTGCATCAATACAAGGGGAGCAGTTCTTC.